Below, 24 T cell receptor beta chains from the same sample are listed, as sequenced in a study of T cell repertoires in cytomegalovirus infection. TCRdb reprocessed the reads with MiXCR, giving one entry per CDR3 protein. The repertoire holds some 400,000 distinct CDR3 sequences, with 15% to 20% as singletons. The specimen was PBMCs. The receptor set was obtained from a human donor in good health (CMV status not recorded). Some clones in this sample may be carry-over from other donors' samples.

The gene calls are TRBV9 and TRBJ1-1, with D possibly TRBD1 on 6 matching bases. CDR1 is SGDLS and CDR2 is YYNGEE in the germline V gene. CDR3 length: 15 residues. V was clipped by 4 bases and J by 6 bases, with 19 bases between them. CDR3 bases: TGTGCCAGCAGCTCAGACGGGAGAGGGGGGTCTGAAGCTTTCTTT. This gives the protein CASSSDGRGGSEAFF.

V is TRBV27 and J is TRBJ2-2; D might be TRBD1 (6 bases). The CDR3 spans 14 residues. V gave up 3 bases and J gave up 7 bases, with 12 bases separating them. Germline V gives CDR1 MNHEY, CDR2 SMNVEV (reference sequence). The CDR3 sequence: CASSLLQGIGELFF. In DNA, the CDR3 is TGTGCCAGCAGTTTGCTGCAGGGGATCGGGGAGCTGTTTTTT.

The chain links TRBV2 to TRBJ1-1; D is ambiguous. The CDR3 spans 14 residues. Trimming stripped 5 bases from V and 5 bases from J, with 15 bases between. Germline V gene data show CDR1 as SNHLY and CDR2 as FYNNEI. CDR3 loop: CASSISAWDTEAFF. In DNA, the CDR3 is TGTGCCAGCAGTATAAGTGCTTGGGATACTGAAGCTTTCTTT.

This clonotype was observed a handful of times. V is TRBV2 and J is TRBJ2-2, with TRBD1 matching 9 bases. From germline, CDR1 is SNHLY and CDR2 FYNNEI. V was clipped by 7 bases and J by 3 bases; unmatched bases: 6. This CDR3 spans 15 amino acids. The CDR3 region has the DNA TGTGCCAGCAAAAGGGACAGGGAAGACACCGGGGAGCTGTTTTTT. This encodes CASKRDREDTGELFF.

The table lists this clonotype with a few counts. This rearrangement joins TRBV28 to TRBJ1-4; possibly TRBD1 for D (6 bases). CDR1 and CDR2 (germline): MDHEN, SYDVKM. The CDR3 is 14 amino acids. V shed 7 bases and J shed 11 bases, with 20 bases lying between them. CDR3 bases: TGTGCCAGCACTGGGAGCCGGACAGTACGGAAACTGTTTTTT. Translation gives CASTGSRTVRKLFF.

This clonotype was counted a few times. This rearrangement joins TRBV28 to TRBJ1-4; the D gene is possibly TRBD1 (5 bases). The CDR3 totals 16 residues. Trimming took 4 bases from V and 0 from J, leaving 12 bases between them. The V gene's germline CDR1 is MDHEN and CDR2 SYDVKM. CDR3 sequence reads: CASSSYAGSTNEKLFF. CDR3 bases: TGTGCCAGCAGTTCTTACGCAGGGTCAACTAATGAAAAACTGTTTTTT.

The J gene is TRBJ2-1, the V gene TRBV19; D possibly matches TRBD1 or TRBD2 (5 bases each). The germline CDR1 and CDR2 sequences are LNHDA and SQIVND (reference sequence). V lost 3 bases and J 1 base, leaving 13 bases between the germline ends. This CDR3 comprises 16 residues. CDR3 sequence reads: CASSMSLGGSYNEQFF. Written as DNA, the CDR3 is TGTGCCAGTAGTATGTCTCTTGGGGGATCCTACAATGAGCAGTTCTTC.

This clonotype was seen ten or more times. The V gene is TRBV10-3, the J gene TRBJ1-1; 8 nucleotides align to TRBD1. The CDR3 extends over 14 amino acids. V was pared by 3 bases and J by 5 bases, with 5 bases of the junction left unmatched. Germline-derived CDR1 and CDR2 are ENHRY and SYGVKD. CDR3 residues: CAISESTGDTEAFF. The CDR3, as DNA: TGTGCCATCAGTGAATCGACAGGGGATACTGAAGCTTTCTTT.

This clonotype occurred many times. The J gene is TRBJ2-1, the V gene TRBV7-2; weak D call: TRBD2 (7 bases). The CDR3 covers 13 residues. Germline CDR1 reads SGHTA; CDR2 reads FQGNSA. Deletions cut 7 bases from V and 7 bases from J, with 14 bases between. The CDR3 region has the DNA TGTGCCAGCAATCGGGGGGCTAAGAATGAGCAGTTCTTC. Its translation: CASNRGAKNEQFF. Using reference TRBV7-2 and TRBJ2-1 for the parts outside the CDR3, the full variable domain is GAGVSQSPSNKVTEKGKDVELRCDPISGHTALYWYRQSLGQGLEFLIYFQGNSAPDKSGLPSDRFSAERTGGSVSTLTIQRTQQEDSAVYLCASNRGAKNEQFFGPGTRLTVL.

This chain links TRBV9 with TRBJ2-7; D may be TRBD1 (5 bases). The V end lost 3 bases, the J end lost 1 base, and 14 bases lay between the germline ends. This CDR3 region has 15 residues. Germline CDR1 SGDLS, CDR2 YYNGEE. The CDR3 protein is CASSAGLGPSYEQYF. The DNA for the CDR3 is TGTGCCAGCAGCGCTGGGTTGGGGCCGTCCTACGAGCAGTACTTC.

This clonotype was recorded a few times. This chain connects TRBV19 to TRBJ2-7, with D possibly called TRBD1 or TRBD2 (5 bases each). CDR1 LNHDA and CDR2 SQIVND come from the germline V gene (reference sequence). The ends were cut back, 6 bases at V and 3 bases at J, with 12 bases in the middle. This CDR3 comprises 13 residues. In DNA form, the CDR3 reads TGTGCCAGTAGCAACGGGGCAGGCTACGAGCAGTACTTC. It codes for CASSNGAGYEQYF.

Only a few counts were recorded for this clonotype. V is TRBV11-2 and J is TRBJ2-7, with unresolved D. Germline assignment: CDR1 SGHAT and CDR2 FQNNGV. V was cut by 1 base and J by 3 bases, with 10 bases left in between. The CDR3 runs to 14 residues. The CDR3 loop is CASSLGLLSYEQYF. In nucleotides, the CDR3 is TGTGCCAGCAGCTTAGGGCTATTAAGCTACGAGCAGTACTTC.

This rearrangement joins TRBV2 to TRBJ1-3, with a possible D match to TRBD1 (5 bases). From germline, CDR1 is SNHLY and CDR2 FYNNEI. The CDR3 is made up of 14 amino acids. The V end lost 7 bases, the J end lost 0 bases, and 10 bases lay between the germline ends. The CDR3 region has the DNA TGTGCCAGCACCGGAGGGGTCTCTGGAAACACCATATATTTT. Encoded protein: CASTGGVSGNTIYF.

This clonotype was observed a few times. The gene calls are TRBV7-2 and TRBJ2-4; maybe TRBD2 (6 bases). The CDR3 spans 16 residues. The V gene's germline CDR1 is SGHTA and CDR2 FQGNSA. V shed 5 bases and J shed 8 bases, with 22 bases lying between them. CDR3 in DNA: TGTGCCAGCAGCCCCCTCCCGCCGCGGGGCGGGGACATTCAGTACTTC. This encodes CASSPLPPRGGDIQYF.

The CDR3 sequence is CASSSHTVGLVSTEAFF. The CDR3 DNA reads TGTGCCAGCAGCTCTCACACAGTGGGGTTAGTTAGCACTGAAGCTTTCTTT. The chain uses TRBV7-6 and TRBJ1-1; D is uncertain. V was trimmed by 4 bases and J by 4 bases, leaving 22 bases between them. The CDR3 contains 17 residues. CDR1 and CDR2 from the germline V gene are SGHVS and FNYEAQ.

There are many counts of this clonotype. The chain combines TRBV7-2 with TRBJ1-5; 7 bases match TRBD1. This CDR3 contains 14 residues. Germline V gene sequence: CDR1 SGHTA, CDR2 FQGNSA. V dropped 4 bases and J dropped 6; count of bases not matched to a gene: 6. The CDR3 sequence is CASSSRQGRQPQHF. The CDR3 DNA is TGTGCCAGCAGCTCTCGACAGGGCCGTCAGCCCCAGCATTTT.

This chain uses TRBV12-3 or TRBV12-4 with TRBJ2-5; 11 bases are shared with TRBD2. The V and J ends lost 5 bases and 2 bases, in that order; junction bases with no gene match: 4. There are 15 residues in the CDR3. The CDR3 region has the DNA TGTGCCAGCAGTCAACTAGCGGGAGCTCAAGAGACCCAGTACTTC. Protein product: CASSQLAGAQETQYF.

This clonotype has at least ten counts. The CDR3 loop reads CASSPTGRRNTGELFF. The CDR3 nucleotides are TGTGCCAGCAGCCCTACGGGAAGGAGGAACACCGGGGAGCTGTTTTTT. The gene calls are TRBV12-3 or TRBV12-4 and TRBJ2-2, with D possibly TRBD2 on 5 matching bases. Trimming took off 6 bases at V and 1 base at J, with 15 bases between the two ends. The CDR3 loop spans 16 amino acids.

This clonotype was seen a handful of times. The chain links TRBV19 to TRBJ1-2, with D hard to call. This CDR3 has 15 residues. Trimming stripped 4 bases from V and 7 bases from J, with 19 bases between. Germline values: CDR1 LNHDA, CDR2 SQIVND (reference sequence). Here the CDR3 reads CASSNRQPSTRGYTF. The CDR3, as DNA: TGTGCCAGTAGTAACAGACAACCCTCCACCCGTGGCTACACCTTC.

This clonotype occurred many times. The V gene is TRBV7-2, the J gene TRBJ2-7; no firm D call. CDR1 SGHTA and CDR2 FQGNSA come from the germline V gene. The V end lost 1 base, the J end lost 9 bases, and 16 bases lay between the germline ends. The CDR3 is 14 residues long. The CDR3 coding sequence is TGTGCCAGCAGCTTAGGAGGCAGCATTTCGGGGCAGTACTTC. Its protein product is CASSLGGSISGQYF.

CDR3 DNA sequence: TGCAGTGCTAGAGATTCCCGCGGGGGGGCGGATACGCAGTATTTT. Translating gives CSARDSRGGADTQYF. The V call is TRBV20-1, the J call TRBJ2-3; 9 bases fit TRBD2. V shed 0 bases and J 6 bases; nucleotides not matched to a gene: 7. The CDR3 totals 15 residues. Germline V gene data show CDR1 as DFQATT and CDR2 as SNEGSKA (reference sequence).

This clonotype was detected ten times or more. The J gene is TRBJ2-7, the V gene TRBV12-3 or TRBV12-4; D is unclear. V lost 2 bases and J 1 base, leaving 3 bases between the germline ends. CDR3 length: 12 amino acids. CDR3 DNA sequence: TGTGCCAGCAGTTTAAGATCCTACGAGCAGTACTTC. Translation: CASSLRSYEQYF.

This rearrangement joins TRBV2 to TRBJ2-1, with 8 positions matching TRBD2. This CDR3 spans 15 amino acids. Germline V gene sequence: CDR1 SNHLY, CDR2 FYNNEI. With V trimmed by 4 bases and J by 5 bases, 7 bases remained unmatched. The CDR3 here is CASSASSGGHNEQFF. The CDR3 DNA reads TGTGCCAGCAGTGCTTCCAGCGGGGGTCACAATGAGCAGTTCTTC.

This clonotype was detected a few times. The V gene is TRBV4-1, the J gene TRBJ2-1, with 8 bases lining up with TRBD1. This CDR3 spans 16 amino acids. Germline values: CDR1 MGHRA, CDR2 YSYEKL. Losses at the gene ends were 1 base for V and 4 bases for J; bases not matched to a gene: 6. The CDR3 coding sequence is TGCGCCAGCAGCCAAGCCCCGGGACAGGCTTACAATGAGCAGTTCTTC. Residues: CASSQAPGQAYNEQFF.